The sequence of this T cell receptor beta chain was determined in a study of cytomegalovirus exposure and HLA in healthy donors. Germline CDR1 is MNHEY and CDR2 is SVGAGI. CDR3 size: 13 residues. Trimming removed 4 bases from V and 4 bases from J, with 5 bases in between. Of note for this clone: Its antigen is unidentified.

There were likely unrecorded immune exposures, though donors were nominally healthy when sampled. 13 Jbeta primers and 60 Vbeta primers were used for the PCR. Only in-frame clones appear in the TCRdb table, and some are missing; sequencing was by immunoSEQ multiplex PCR. This table has over 130,000 clones, 66% appearing once. Findings of the study overall: Donors were assumed by presence/absence analyses to have roughly uniform sequencing depth. A later analysis found most CMV-associated TCR beta chains apparently HLA-restricted.

Input material: PBMCs. The V gene is TRBV6-5, the J gene TRBJ2-6; no definite D call. This clonotype was sampled from a woman aged 60 to 75 in good health and CMV-seronegative. The CDR3 region has the DNA TGTGCCAGCAGTTTATTAGGGGCCAACGTCCTGACTTTC. Encoded protein: CASSLLGANVLTF.